The 20 T cell receptor beta chains below were found in one sample sequenced in a study of blood T cell repertoires in COVID-19. The assay was immunoSEQ multiplex PCR, and TCRdb's table has in-frame clones only and misses some. Of around 150,000 clones in the sample, over 75% were seen once. The sample consisted of peripheral blood. The source is a human donor in a cohort sampled during active COVID-19.

The chain is built from TRBV2 and TRBJ1-5; maybe TRBD1 (6 bases). CDR1 is SNHLY, CDR2 FYNNEI, per germline. There are 13 residues in the CDR3. The V and J ends lost 4 bases and 6 bases respectively, with 10 bases between them. This chain's CDR3 is CASSVSGVQPQHF. For the CDR3, the DNA is TGTGCCAGCAGTGTGTCAGGGGTTCAGCCCCAGCATTTT.

The CDR3: CSVVFSTDTQYF. In nucleotides, the CDR3 is TGCAGCGTTGTCTTTAGCACAGATACGCAGTATTTT. This rearrangement joins TRBV29-1 to TRBJ2-3, with D hard to call. V was pared by 4 bases and J by 0 bases, with 5 bases between. Germline V CDR1 and CDR2: SQVTM, ANQGSEA. CDR3 size: 12 residues.

This clone was picked up one time. The chain is built from TRBV27 and TRBJ2-7; the D gene is possibly TRBD1 (6 bases). CDR3 size: 14 residues. Germline V CDR1 and CDR2: MNHEY, SMNVEV (reference sequence). V lost 5 bases to trimming and J lost 3 bases, with 14 bases between them. CDR3 sequence (DNA): TGTGCCAGCAGTACCCTCAGGGGTAGCTACGAGCAGTACTTC. This codes for CASSTLRGSYEQYF.

The chain is built from TRBV2 and TRBJ2-7, with TRBD1 matching over 12 bases. The germline V gene encodes CDR1 SNHLY and CDR2 FYNNEI. The CDR3 extends over 14 amino acids. Trimming took 7 bases from V and 7 from J; bases not matched to a gene: 8. CDR3 in amino acids: CASIYGTGGAEQYF. The CDR3 DNA sequence: TGTGCCAGCATTTACGGGACAGGGGGCGCGGAGCAGTACTTC. Based on the CDR3 plus reference TRBV2 and TRBJ2-7, the full variable domain is EPEVTQTPSHQVTQMGQEVILRCVPISNHLYFYWYRQILGQKVEFLVSFYNNEISEKSEIFDDQFSVERPDGSNFTLKIRSTKLEDSAMYFCASIYGTGGAEQYFGPGTRLTVT.

The chain recombines TRBV30 with TRBJ1-3; a weak D match, TRBD1 (5 bases). Germline CDR1 reads GTSNPN; CDR2 reads SVGIG (reference sequence). The germline V and J ends were trimmed by 5 bases and 7 bases, with 12 bases remaining between them. The CDR3 spans 12 residues. The chain's CDR3 is CAWARGGNTIYF. The CDR3 coding sequence is TGTGCCTGGGCTCGCGGGGGGAACACCATATATTTT.

The J gene is TRBJ2-7, the V gene TRBV5-4; 7 nucleotides line up with TRBD2. The CDR3 length is 16 residues. CDR1 and CDR2 (germline): SGHNT, YYREEE (reference sequence). V was clipped by 4 bases and J by 0 bases; unmatched bases: 10. The CDR3 sequence: CASSTRGRGYSYEQYF. CDR3 nucleotide sequence: TGTGCCAGCAGCACCCGCGGGCGGGGGTACTCCTACGAGCAGTACTTC.

J is TRBJ2-7 and V is TRBV7-2, with 8 bases matching TRBD1. The CDR3 loop spans 16 amino acids. J lost 1 base, V lost 2 bases, and 7 bases had no gene match. Germline-derived CDR1 and CDR2 are SGHTA and FQGNSA. The CDR3 DNA is TGTGCCAGCAGCTTACGGGGACAGGAGTATTCCTACGAGCAGTACTTC. It is translated as CASSLRGQEYSYEQYF. The complete variable domain, with remaining parts taken from reference TRBV7-2 and TRBJ2-7, reads GAGVSQSPSNKVTEKGKDVELRCDPISGHTALYWYRQSLGQGLEFLIYFQGNSAPDKSGLPSDRFSAERTGGSVSTLTIQRTQQEDSAVYLCASSLRGQEYSYEQYFGPGTRLTVT.

This chain uses TRBV6-2 or TRBV6-3 with TRBJ1-5, with D possibly matching TRBD1 (6 bases). Germline V gives CDR1 MNHEY, CDR2 SVGEGT. CDR3 length: 15 amino acids. Trimming pared 5 bases from V and 1 base from J, leaving 12 bases between. CDR3 DNA: TGTGCCAGCAGTAACAGGGCCCTAAGCAATCAGCCCCAGCATTTT. It yields the protein CASSNRALSNQPQHF.

The CDR3: CASSSSDRQYQTQYF. The CDR3, as DNA: TGTGCCAGCAGCTCCTCCGATCGACAGTACCAGACCCAGTACTTC. V gene TRBV5-6 combines with J gene TRBJ2-5; tentatively, D is TRBD1 (5 bases). The V and J ends lost 3 bases and 6 bases respectively, with 18 bases between them. Germline-derived CDR1 and CDR2 are SGHDT and YYEEEE. CDR3 length equals 15 residues.

The rearrangement joins TRBV5-1 to TRBJ2-5; D remains unclear. Deletions cut 0 bases from V and 2 bases from J, with 8 bases between. In germline, CDR1 is SGHRS, CDR2 YFSETQ. This CDR3 region has 14 residues. The DNA for the CDR3 is TGCGCCAGCAGCTTGGGGGCAGGACAAGAGACCCAGTACTTC. Translation gives CASSLGAGQETQYF.

This chain connects TRBV6-1 to TRBJ2-5, with TRBD1 identical over 7 bases. The CDR3 consists of 13 residues. The V and J ends lost 3 bases and 6 bases, in that order; junction bases with no gene match: 4. Germline V CDR1 and CDR2: MNHNS, SASEGT. The chain's CDR3 is CASSDTGVQTQYF. CDR3 DNA: TGTGCCAGCAGTGACACAGGGGTACAGACCCAGTACTTC.

The chain carries TRBV2 and TRBJ2-7; TRBD1 is a possible D gene (6 bases). CDR1 is SNHLY, CDR2 FYNNEI, per germline. V lost 6 bases, J lost 0 bases, and 12 bases lay in between. CDR3 length: 14 residues. CDR3: CASRSRDNSYEQYF. The CDR3 DNA reads TGTGCCAGCAGGAGCCGGGACAACTCCTACGAGCAGTACTTC.

The rearrangement joins TRBV6-4 to TRBJ2-2; TRBD1 agrees at 7 bases. The J segment lost 6 bases and the V segment lost 2 bases, leaving 3 bases of the junction unmatched. Germline assignment: CDR1 MRHNA and CDR2 SNTAGT. The CDR3 extends over 14 amino acids. CDR3 sequence (DNA): TGTGCCAGCAGTGACCGGGACAGCGCCGGGGAGCTGTTTTTT. Translated: CASSDRDSAGELFF.

This clone is a singleton in its sample. This rearrangement joins TRBV18 to TRBJ1-2, with 9 positions matching TRBD1. With 4 bases clipped from V and 6 bases from J, the junction kept 15 bases outside the gene matches. CDR3 length equals 17 residues. Germline-derived CDR1 and CDR2 are KGHSH and LQKENI. In nucleotides, the CDR3 is TGTGCCAGCTCACGCATTGGCGCCGGGACAGGGTTAGATGGCTACACCTTC. This translates into CASSRIGAGTGLDGYTF.

V usage is TRBV19 and J usage is TRBJ2-1, with D possibly matching TRBD1 (5 bases). The CDR3 totals 15 residues. The V and J ends lost 7 bases and 4 bases respectively, with 17 bases between them. Germline CDR1 and CDR2: LNHDA and SQIVND (reference sequence). The DNA of the CDR3 is TGTGCCAGTACTCTCAGGGCAGACCATTACAATGAGCAGTTCTTC. Protein: CASTLRADHYNEQFF.

J is TRBJ2-2 and V is TRBV29-1, with 10 bases matching TRBD1. The length of the CDR3 is 14 residues. Germline loops: CDR1 SQVTM, CDR2 ANQGSEA. Unmatched junction bases numbered 6, after V lost 5 bases and J lost 6 bases. In nucleotides, the CDR3 is TGCAGCGTTTCCGGGACAGGGGTCCCCGGGGAGCTGTTTTTT. Amino acid sequence: CSVSGTGVPGELFF.

The chain links TRBV4-3 to TRBJ2-1; D might be TRBD1 (7 bases). The germline V gene has CDR1 LGHNA and CDR2 YSLEER. V shed 0 bases and J shed 0 bases, with 12 bases lying between them. CDR3 length: 17 residues. In nucleotides, the CDR3 is TGCGCCAGCAGCCAAGAGGTGCGGGACAGCTCCTACAATGAGCAGTTCTTC. Translating gives CASSQEVRDSSYNEQFF.

The J gene is TRBJ2-5, the V gene TRBV5-1; 10 bases line up with TRBD2. Germline CDR1 SGHRS, CDR2 YFSETQ. The CDR3 extends over 14 amino acids. Trimming removed 4 bases from V and 4 bases from J; junction bases left unmatched: 4. CDR3 DNA: TGCGCCAGCAGCCAAACTAGCGGGATAGAGACCCAGTACTTC. As protein: CASSQTSGIETQYF.

The CDR3 nucleotides are TGTGCCAGCAGTTTATTTATACTTCGGTCTAGCGGGGGCCTCTACACCGGGGAGCTGTTTTTT. Protein sequence: CASSLFILRSSGGLYTGELFF. V gene TRBV28 combines with J gene TRBJ2-2, with 10 bases that match TRBD2. Trimming at V came to 1 base and at J to 3 bases, leaving 17 bases not matched to a gene. The CDR3 is made up of 21 amino acids. Germline V gene sequence: CDR1 MDHEN, CDR2 SYDVKM.

The chain recombines TRBV9 with TRBJ1-5, with TRBD1 matching over 8 bases. The germline gives CDR1 SGDLS, CDR2 YYNGEE. The ends lost 7 bases at V and 7 bases at J; junction bases unmatched: 7. CDR3 length: 13 amino acids. The CDR3 DNA reads as TGTGCCAGCGGAGGACAGGGACGGCAGCCCCAGCATTTT. Translation: CASGGQGRQPQHF.